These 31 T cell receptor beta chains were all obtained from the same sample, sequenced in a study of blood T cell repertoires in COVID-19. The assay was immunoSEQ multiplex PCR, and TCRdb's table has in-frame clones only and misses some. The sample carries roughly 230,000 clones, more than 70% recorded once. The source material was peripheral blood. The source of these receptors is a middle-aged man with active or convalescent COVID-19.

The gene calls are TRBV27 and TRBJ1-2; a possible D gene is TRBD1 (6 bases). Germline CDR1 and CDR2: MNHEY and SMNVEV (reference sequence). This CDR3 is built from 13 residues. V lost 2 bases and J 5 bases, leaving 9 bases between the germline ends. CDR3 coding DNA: TGTGCCAGCAGTTTAGAGGGGGGGTATGGCTACACCTTC. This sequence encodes CASSLEGGYGYTF.

CDR3 sequence: CASSVVSGDTQYF. CDR3 bases: TGTGCCAGCAGCGTAGTGTCCGGAGATACGCAGTATTTT. The gene calls are TRBV9 and TRBJ2-3, with no clear D. This CDR3 is 13 amino acids long. From germline, CDR1 is SGDLS and CDR2 YYNGEE. V lost 0 bases and J 5 bases, leaving 7 bases between the germline ends.

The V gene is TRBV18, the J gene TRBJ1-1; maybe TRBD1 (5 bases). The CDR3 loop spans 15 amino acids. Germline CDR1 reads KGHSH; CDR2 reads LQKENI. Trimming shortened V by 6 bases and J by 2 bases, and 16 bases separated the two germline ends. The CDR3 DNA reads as TGTGCCAGCTCCCCCGGCGGGACTCAAAACACTGAAGCTTTCTTT. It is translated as CASSPGGTQNTEAFF.

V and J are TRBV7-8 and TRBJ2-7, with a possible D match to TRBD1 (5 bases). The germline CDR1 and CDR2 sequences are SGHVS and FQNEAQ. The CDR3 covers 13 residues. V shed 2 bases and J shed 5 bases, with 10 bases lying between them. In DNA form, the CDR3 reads TGTGCCAGCAGCTTATCGGACATCAACGAGCAGTACTTC. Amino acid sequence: CASSLSDINEQYF.

The CDR3 DNA sequence: TGTGCCAGCAGTTTTAGCGGGGGGGCCTACGAGCAGTACTTC. The encoded protein is CASSFSGGAYEQYF. J is TRBJ2-7 and V is TRBV27, with TRBD2 identical over 11 bases. In germline, CDR1 is MNHEY, CDR2 SMNVEV (reference sequence). The CDR3 extends over 14 amino acids. Trimming took 3 bases from V and 2 from J; bases not matched to a gene: 0.

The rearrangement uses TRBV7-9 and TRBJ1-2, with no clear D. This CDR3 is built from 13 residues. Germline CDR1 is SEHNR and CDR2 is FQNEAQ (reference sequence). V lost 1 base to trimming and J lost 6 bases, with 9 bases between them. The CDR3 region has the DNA TGTGCCAGCAGCTTAGTGGGCTATGATGGCTACACCTTC. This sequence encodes CASSLVGYDGYTF.

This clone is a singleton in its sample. CDR3 sequence reads: CASSIGGFSGANVLTF. CDR3 DNA: TGTGCCAGTAGTATTGGCGGGTTCTCTGGGGCCAACGTCCTGACTTTC. This chain connects TRBV19 to TRBJ2-6, with D perhaps TRBD2 (5 bases). The germline V and J ends were trimmed by 3 bases and 0 bases, with 9 bases remaining between them. In germline, CDR1 is LNHDA, CDR2 SQIVND (reference sequence). This CDR3 has 16 amino acids. Variable domain in full (rest from reference TRBV19 and TRBJ2-6): DGGITQSPKYLFRKEGQNVTLSCEQNLNHDAMYWYRQDPGQGLRLIYYSQIVNDFQKGDIAEGYSVSREKKESFPLTVTSAQKNPTAFYLCASSIGGFSGANVLTFGAGSRLTVL.

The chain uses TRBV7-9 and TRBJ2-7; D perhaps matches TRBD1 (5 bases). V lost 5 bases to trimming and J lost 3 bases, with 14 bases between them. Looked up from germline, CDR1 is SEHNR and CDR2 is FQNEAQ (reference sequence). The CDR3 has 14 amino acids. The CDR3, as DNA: TGTGCCAGCAGCCCCATGGGGCCCTTCTACGAGCAGTACTTC. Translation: CASSPMGPFYEQYF.

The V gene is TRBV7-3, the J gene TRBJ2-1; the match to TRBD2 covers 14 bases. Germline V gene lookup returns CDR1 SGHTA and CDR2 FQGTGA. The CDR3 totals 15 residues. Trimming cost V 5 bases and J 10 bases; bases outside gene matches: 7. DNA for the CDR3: TGTGCCAGCAGCATGGGACTAGCGGGAGAAAGCGAGCAGTTCTTC. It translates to CASSMGLAGESEQFF.

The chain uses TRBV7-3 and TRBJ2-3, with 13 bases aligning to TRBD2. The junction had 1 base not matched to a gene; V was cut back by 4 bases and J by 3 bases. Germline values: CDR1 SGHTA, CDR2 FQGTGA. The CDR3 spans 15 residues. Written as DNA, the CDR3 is TGTGCCAGCAGCTCGACTAGCGGGGGGACAGATACGCAGTATTTT. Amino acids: CASSSTSGGTDTQYF.

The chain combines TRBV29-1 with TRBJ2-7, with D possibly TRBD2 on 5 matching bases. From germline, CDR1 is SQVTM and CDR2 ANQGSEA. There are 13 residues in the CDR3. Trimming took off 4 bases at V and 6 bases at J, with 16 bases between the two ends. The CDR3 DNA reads TGCAGCGTTGTAAGGCTAGCAACCGGCGAGCAGTACTTC. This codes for CSVVRLATGEQYF.

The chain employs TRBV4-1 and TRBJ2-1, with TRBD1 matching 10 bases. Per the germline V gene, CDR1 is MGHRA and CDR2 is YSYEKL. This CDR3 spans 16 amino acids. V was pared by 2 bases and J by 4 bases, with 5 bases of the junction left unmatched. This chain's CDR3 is CASSQPRDRGYNEQFF. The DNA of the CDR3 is TGCGCCAGCAGCCAACCCCGGGACAGGGGATACAATGAGCAGTTCTTC.

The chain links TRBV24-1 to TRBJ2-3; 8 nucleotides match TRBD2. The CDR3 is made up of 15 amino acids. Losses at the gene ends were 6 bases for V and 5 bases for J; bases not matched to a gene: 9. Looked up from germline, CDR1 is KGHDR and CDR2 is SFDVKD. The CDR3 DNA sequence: TGTGCCACCAGTAAAATTAGCGGGATAGAAGATACGCAGTATTTT. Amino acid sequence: CATSKISGIEDTQYF.

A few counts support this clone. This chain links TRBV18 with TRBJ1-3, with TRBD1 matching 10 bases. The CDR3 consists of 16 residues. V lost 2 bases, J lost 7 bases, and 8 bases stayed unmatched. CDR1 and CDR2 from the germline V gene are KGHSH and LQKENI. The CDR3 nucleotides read TGTGCCAGCTCACCATCTACCTGGACAGGGGGGAACACCATATATTTT. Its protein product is CASSPSTWTGGNTIYF.

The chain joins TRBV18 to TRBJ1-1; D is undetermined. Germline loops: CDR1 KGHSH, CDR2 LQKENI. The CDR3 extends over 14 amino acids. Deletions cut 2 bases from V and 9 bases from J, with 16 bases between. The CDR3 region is CASSPIGPREKAFF. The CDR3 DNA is TGTGCCAGCTCACCAATCGGACCCCGGGAGAAAGCTTTCTTT.

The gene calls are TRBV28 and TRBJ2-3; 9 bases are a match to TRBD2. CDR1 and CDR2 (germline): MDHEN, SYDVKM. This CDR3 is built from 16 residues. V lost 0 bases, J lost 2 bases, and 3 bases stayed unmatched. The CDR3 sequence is CASSLWAGGITDTQYF. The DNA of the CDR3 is TGTGCCAGCAGTTTATGGGCGGGAGGGATCACAGATACGCAGTATTTT.

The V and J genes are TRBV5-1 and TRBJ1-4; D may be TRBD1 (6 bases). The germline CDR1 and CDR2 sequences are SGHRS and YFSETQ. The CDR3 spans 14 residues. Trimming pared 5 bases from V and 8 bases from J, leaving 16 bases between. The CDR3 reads CASSLRGWEEKLFF. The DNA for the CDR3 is TGCGCCAGCAGTCTCAGGGGTTGGGAGGAAAAACTGTTTTTT.

Written as DNA, the CDR3 is TGTGCCAGCAGCTCTCTACAGGGGAGAGATCAGCCCCAGCATTTT. Its translation is CASSSLQGRDQPQHF. The chain carries TRBV7-3 and TRBJ1-5, with 7 bases aligning to TRBD1. V trimming: 4 bases; J trimming: 5 bases; junction bases outside the gene matches: 8. Germline CDR1 is SGHTA and CDR2 is FQGTGA. The CDR3 contains 15 residues.

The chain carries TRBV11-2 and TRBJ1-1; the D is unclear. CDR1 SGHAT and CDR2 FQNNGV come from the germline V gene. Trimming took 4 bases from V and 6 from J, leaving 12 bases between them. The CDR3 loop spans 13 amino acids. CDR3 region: CASSSPENPEAFF. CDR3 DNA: TGTGCCAGCAGCTCCCCGGAGAATCCTGAAGCTTTCTTT.

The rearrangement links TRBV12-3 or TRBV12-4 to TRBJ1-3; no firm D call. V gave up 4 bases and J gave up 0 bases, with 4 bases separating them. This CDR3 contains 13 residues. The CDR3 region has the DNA TGTGCCAGCAGTTCCCTCTCTGGAAACACCATATATTTT. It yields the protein CASSSLSGNTIYF.

The CDR3 DNA follows: TGTGCCAGCAGTTACTCGCGGGATAGCGCAGATACGCAGTATTTT. It translates to CASSYSRDSADTQYF. The rearrangement joins TRBV6-5 to TRBJ2-3; tentative D call: TRBD2 (6 bases). This CDR3 comprises 15 residues. Trimming took off 0 bases at V and 4 bases at J, with 11 bases between the two ends. Germline V gives CDR1 MNHEY, CDR2 SVGAGI.

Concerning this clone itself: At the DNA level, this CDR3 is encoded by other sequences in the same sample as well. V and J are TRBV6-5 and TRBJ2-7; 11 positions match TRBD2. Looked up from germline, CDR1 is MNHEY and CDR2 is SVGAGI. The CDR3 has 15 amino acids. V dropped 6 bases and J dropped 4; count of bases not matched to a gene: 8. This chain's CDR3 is CASRQTSGSSYEQYF. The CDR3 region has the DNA TGTGCCAGCAGACAAACTAGCGGGAGCTCGTACGAGCAGTACTTC.

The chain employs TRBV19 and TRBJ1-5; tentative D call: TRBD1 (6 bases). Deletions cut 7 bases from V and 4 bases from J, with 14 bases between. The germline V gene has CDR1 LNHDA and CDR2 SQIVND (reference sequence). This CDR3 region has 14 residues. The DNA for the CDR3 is TGTGCCAGTACCGAGGGGGGGTTAAATCAGCCCCAGCATTTT. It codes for CASTEGGLNQPQHF. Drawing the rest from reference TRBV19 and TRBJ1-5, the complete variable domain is DGGITQSPKYLFRKEGQNVTLSCEQNLNHDAMYWYRQDPGQGLRLIYYSQIVNDFQKGDIAEGYSVSREKKESFPLTVTSAQKNPTAFYLCASTEGGLNQPQHFGDGTRLSIL.

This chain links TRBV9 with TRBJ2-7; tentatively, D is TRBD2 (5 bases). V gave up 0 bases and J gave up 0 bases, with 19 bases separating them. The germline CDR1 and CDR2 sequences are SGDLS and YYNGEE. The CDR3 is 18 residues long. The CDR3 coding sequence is TGTGCCAGCAGCGTAGCGTGGTTGGGAGCGAGACACTCCTACGAGCAGTACTTC. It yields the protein CASSVAWLGARHSYEQYF.

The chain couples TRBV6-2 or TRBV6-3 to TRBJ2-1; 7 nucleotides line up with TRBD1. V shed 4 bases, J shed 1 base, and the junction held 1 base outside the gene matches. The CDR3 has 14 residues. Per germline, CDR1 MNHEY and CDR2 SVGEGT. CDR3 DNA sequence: TGTGCCAGCAGTTCAGGGGGATCCTACAATGAGCAGTTCTTC. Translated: CASSSGGSYNEQFF.

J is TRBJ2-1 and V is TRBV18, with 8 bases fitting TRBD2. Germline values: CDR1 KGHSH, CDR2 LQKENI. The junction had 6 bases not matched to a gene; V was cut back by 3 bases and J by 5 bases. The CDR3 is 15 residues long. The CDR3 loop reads CASSPSVAGNNEQFF. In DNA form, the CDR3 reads TGTGCCAGCTCACCTTCAGTAGCGGGAAACAATGAGCAGTTCTTC.

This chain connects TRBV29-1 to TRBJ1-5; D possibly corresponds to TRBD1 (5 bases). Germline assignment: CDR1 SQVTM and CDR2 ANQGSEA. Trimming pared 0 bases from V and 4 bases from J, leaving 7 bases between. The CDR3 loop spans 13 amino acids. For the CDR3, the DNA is TGCAGCGTTGAAGAAGACAGAAATCAGCCCCAGCATTTT. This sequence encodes CSVEEDRNQPQHF.

CDR3 DNA sequence: TGCACCAGCAGCCAAGTCGCGGGAGGGCGTGGGGCCAACGTCCTGACTTTC. Translated, it gives CTSSQVAGGRGANVLTF. This chain links TRBV1 with TRBJ2-6; TRBD2, the D gene given by the table, was not confirmed from the DNA. TRBV1 corresponds to a pseudogene. The CDR3 has 17 amino acids.

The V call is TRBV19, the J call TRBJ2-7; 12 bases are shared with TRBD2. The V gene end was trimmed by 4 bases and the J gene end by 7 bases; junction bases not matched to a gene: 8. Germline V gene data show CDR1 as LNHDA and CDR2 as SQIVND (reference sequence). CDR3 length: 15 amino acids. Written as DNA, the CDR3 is TGTGCCAGTAGTACAGGGACTAGCGGGCCCGGGGAGCAGTACTTC. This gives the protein CASSTGTSGPGEQYF.

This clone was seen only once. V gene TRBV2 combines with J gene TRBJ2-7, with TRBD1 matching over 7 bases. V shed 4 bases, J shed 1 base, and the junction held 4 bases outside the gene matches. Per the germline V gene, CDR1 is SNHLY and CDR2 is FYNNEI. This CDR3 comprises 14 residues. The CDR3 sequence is CASSGRQGSYEQYF. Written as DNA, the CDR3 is TGTGCCAGCAGTGGCCGACAGGGATCCTACGAGCAGTACTTC.

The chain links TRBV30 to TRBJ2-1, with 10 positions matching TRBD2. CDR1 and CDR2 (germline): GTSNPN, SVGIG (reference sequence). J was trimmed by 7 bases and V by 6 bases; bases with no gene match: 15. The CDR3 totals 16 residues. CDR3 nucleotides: TGTGCCTGTACCGAAGCGGGGGGGCGGGTGCTAAATGAGCAGTTCTTC. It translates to CACTEAGGRVLNEQFF. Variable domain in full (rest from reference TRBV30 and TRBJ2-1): SQTIHQWPATLVQPVGSPLSLECTVEGTSNPNLYWYRQAAGRGLQLLFYSVGIGQISSEVPQNLSASRPQDRQFILSSKKLLLSDSGFYLCACTEAGGRVLNEQFFGPGTRLTVL.